One sample yielded the 31 T cell receptor beta chains listed below, sequenced in a study of cytomegalovirus exposure and HLA in healthy donors. Primers for the PCR totalled 60 Vbeta and 13 Jbeta. Data came from immunoSEQ multiplex PCR; TCRdb stores just in-frame clones and leaves some out. The sample consists of 90,000 to 120,000 clones, more than 70% of them appearing once. Source material: PBMCs. Every receptor here comes from a man in his late teens or twenties in good health and CMV-seronegative.

The chain combines TRBV5-1 with TRBJ2-2; no clear D. CDR3 length: 15 amino acids. Germline V lookup: CDR1 SGHRS, CDR2 YFSETQ. Trimming cost V 7 bases and J 5 bases, with 18 bases left between them. CDR3 nucleotides: TGCGCCAGCGGAGAGACTGGTCTTAGGACCGGGGAGCTGTTTTTT. This translates into CASGETGLRTGELFF.

The gene calls are TRBV19 and TRBJ1-2; D remains unclear. Trimming stripped 1 base from V and 3 bases from J, with 6 bases between. The CDR3 runs 13 residues. The V gene's germline CDR1 is LNHDA and CDR2 SQIVND (reference sequence). CDR3 protein: CASSIGEDYGYTF. Written as DNA, the CDR3 is TGTGCCAGTAGTATAGGGGAGGACTATGGCTACACCTTC.

This clone was seen ten or more times. The V gene is TRBV6-5, the J gene TRBJ2-7; TRBD1 aligns across 7 bases. There are 13 residues in the CDR3. V shed 5 bases and J 9 bases; nucleotides not matched to a gene: 10. Per the germline V gene, CDR1 is MNHEY and CDR2 is SVGAGI. CDR3 bases: TGTGCCAGCAGTAACAGACAGGGTGGAGGGCAGTACTTC. Amino acids: CASSNRQGGGQYF.

This clone was detected once. The chain recombines TRBV5-4 with TRBJ1-2; weak D call: TRBD1 (6 bases). Germline V gene data show CDR1 as SGHNT and CDR2 as YYREEE (reference sequence). The CDR3 is 14 amino acids. V was shortened by 4 bases and J by 1 base, with 11 bases between the two germline ends. CDR3 loop: CASSQGQGNYGYTF. The CDR3 DNA reads as TGTGCCAGCAGCCAGGGGCAGGGTAACTATGGCTACACCTTC.

The chain recombines TRBV5-6 with TRBJ2-7; possibly TRBD1 for D (6 bases). Germline values: CDR1 SGHDT, CDR2 YYEEEE. The CDR3 totals 14 residues. Between the trimmed V and J ends, which lost 4 bases and 1 base, there was a span of 12 bases. The CDR3 DNA reads as TGTGCCAGCAGCCACCGGGACACTTCCTACGAGCAGTACTTC. It specifies CASSHRDTSYEQYF.

This clone has more than one count but fewer than ten. Other nucleotide sequences in the sample specify the same CDR3. V usage is TRBV4-3 and J usage is TRBJ2-7, with TRBD1 matching 11 bases. The V gene end was trimmed by 0 bases and the J gene end by 3 bases; junction bases not matched to a gene: 4. This CDR3 is built from 16 residues. CDR1 and CDR2 (germline): LGHNA, YSLEER. In DNA, the CDR3 is TGCGCCAGCAGCCAAGAACCCGGGACAGGGGGCTACGAGCAGTACTTC. This sequence encodes CASSQEPGTGGYEQYF.

The chain recombines TRBV11-3 with TRBJ1-1, with D perhaps TRBD1 (6 bases). The CDR3 sequence is 13 residues long. The germline V gene has CDR1 SGHNT and CDR2 YENEEA. V was pared by 6 bases and J by 4 bases, with 12 bases between. The CDR3 loop reads CASREGGRTEAFF. The CDR3, as DNA: TGTGCCAGCAGAGAGGGGGGGCGCACTGAAGCTTTCTTT.

J is TRBJ1-2 and V is TRBV29-1; possible D gene TRBD1, 6 bases. The V gene's germline CDR1 is SQVTM and CDR2 ANQGSEA. Trimming left V 6 bases short and J 1 base short, with 12 bases between. This CDR3 is built from 13 residues. The CDR3 sequence is CSVVTGDNYGYTF. The CDR3 DNA reads TGCAGCGTGGTGACAGGAGATAACTATGGCTACACCTTC.

The chain carries TRBV4-2 and TRBJ2-2, with TRBD1 matching 11 bases. The germline CDR1 and CDR2 sequences are LGHNA and YNFKEQ. CDR3 length: 21 residues. The V segment lost 1 base and the J segment 4 bases; nucleotides outside the gene matches: 17. The CDR3 loop reads CASSQGEIPGQGARGTGELFF. The CDR3 bases are TGTGCCAGCAGCCAAGGCGAAATTCCCGGACAGGGGGCGCGGGGCACCGGGGAGCTGTTTTTT.

With regard to this clone: A read error may account for a junction end that differs from germline. The gene calls are TRBV4-2 and TRBJ1-2; D may be TRBD1 (5 bases). From germline, CDR1 is LGHNA and CDR2 YNFKEQ. This CDR3 is built from 15 residues. This CDR3 reads CATGGAVGKLDGYPF. The CDR3 DNA reads TGTGCCACCGGGGGAGCAGTTGGAAAGTTGGATGGCTACCCCTTC.

J is TRBJ1-2 and V is TRBV13; D is possibly TRBD1 (6 bases). This CDR3 is built from 14 residues. Per germline, CDR1 PRHDT and CDR2 FYEKMQ (reference sequence). V was cut by 6 bases and J by 3 bases, with 14 bases left in between. In nucleotides, the CDR3 is TGTGCCAGCAGAGGACAGAGGTTGGACTATGGCTACACCTTC. This encodes CASRGQRLDYGYTF.

The gene calls are TRBV4-2 and TRBJ1-1, with a possible D match to TRBD1 (6 bases). Trimming shortened V by 4 bases and J by 0 bases, and 21 bases separated the two germline ends. This CDR3 comprises 18 residues. Looked up from germline, CDR1 is LGHNA and CDR2 is YNFKEQ. The CDR3 region is CASSLSTGAHLMNTEAFF. CDR3 DNA: TGTGCCAGCAGCCTTTCGACAGGCGCCCACCTCATGAACACTGAAGCTTTCTTT.

In this sample, this clone turned up a few times. The rearrangement links TRBV27 to TRBJ1-1, with D tentatively TRBD1 (6 bases). Germline V gives CDR1 MNHEY, CDR2 SMNVEV (reference sequence). The CDR3 sequence is 17 residues long. The ends were cut back, 6 bases at V and 0 bases at J, with 20 bases in the middle. CDR3 in amino acids: CASRDGTIGAMNTEAFF. As DNA, the CDR3 is TGTGCCAGCAGGGACGGGACAATCGGGGCCATGAACACTGAAGCTTTCTTT.

The chain combines TRBV29-1 with TRBJ2-7; 10 bases are a match to TRBD1. Germline V gives CDR1 SQVTM, CDR2 ANQGSEA. The CDR3 totals 12 residues. J gave up 5 bases and V 8 bases, and 6 bases lay outside the gene matches. This chain's CDR3 is CSTRQGAHEQYF. CDR3 in DNA: TGCAGCACAAGACAGGGGGCACACGAGCAGTACTTC.

V and J are TRBV2 and TRBJ1-6; 9 nucleotides align to TRBD1. Germline loops: CDR1 SNHLY, CDR2 FYNNEI. V trimming: 5 bases; J trimming: 7 bases; junction bases outside the gene matches: 6. The CDR3 contains 15 residues. CDR3 in DNA: TGTGCCAGCAGTCCACCGGGACAGGGCAATTCACCCCTCCACTTT. It yields the protein CASSPPGQGNSPLHF. The variable domain in full, completed from reference TRBV2 and TRBJ1-6, reads EPEVTQTPSHQVTQMGQEVILRCVPISNHLYFYWYRQILGQKVEFLVSFYNNEISEKSEIFDDQFSVERPDGSNFTLKIRSTKLEDSAMYFCASSPPGQGNSPLHFGNGTRLTVT.

The table lists this clone with a few counts. The chain is built from TRBV5-6 and TRBJ2-7; 9 nucleotides line up with TRBD1. Germline assignment: CDR1 SGHDT and CDR2 YYEEEE. The CDR3 covers 14 residues. The V segment lost 0 bases and the J segment 5 bases; nucleotides outside the gene matches: 3. This CDR3 is CASSLDRGLDEQYF. In nucleotides, the CDR3 is TGTGCCAGCAGCTTGGACAGGGGGCTCGACGAGCAGTACTTC.

The chain couples TRBV18 to TRBJ2-5, with 10 bases identical to TRBD1. CDR3 length equals 16 residues. Germline-derived CDR1 and CDR2 are KGHSH and LQKENI. The V and J ends lost 3 bases and 5 bases, in that order; junction bases with no gene match: 9. CDR3 in DNA: TGTGCCAGCTCACCCACCGGGACAGGGGCGCGGGAGACCCAGTACTTC. Amino acids: CASSPTGTGARETQYF.

The chain combines TRBV7-8 with TRBJ2-7; 7 nucleotides align to TRBD1. From germline, CDR1 is SGHVS and CDR2 FQNEAQ. This CDR3 contains 16 residues. V shed 5 bases and J 0 bases; nucleotides not matched to a gene: 10. DNA of the CDR3: TGTGCCAGCAGCCCGCGGCCGGGACAGCTCTCCTACGAGCAGTACTTC. Protein sequence: CASSPRPGQLSYEQYF.

The chain has TRBV6-4 and TRBJ1-4; D perhaps matches TRBD1 (6 bases). The V gene's germline CDR1 is MRHNA and CDR2 SNTAGT. The CDR3 length is 15 residues. The V end was cut by 4 bases, the J end by 5 bases, with 14 bases between. CDR3 bases: TGTGCCAGCAGTGGTTATACAGGGATGAATGAAAAACTGTTTTTT. Its protein is CASSGYTGMNEKLFF.

The gene calls are TRBV18 and TRBJ1-2, with 8 bases lining up with TRBD1. This CDR3 contains 13 residues. Germline V gives CDR1 KGHSH, CDR2 LQKENI. V shed 7 bases, J shed 5 bases, and the junction held 6 bases outside the gene matches. CDR3 amino acids: CASYGTGTYGYTF. In DNA, the CDR3 is TGTGCCAGCTACGGGACAGGAACTTATGGCTACACCTTC.

The V call is TRBV14, the J call TRBJ1-2; TRBD1 matches 7 bases. J lost 3 bases, V lost 2 bases, and 9 bases had no gene match. Germline values: CDR1 SGHDN, CDR2 FVKESK. The CDR3 is 16 residues long. The CDR3 protein is CASSQRGPGRDYGYTF. The CDR3 coding sequence is TGTGCCAGCAGCCAAAGGGGGCCAGGGCGCGACTATGGCTACACCTTC.

The chain combines TRBV7-6 with TRBJ2-5; D perhaps matches TRBD1 (7 bases). CDR3 size: 15 residues. V was trimmed by 1 base and J by 5 bases, leaving 14 bases between them. CDR1 and CDR2 from the germline V gene are SGHVS and FNYEAQ. The CDR3 region is CASSLGAGGKETQYF. The CDR3 DNA follows: TGTGCCAGCAGCTTAGGGGCAGGGGGGAAGGAGACCCAGTACTTC.

This clone is medium-sized in the sample. The rearrangement joins TRBV5-4 to TRBJ1-4; the match to TRBD1 covers 8 bases. Germline V gives CDR1 SGHNT, CDR2 YYREEE (reference sequence). The CDR3 is 14 amino acids. V trimming: 10 bases; J trimming: 7 bases; junction bases outside the gene matches: 12. The CDR3 sequence is CAGTDRGESEKLFF. CDR3 in DNA: TGTGCCGGAACCGACAGGGGCGAGAGTGAAAAACTGTTTTTT.

The rearrangement joins TRBV13 to TRBJ2-3; D might be TRBD2 (6 bases). CDR3 size: 14 residues. Trimming took off 5 bases at V and 4 bases at J, with 13 bases between the two ends. The germline gives CDR1 PRHDT, CDR2 FYEKMQ (reference sequence). This chain's CDR3 is CASSLLARADTQYF. In DNA form, the CDR3 reads TGTGCCAGCAGCCTACTAGCTAGGGCAGATACGCAGTATTTT.

The gene calls are TRBV6-5 and TRBJ2-7; tentative D call: TRBD1 (7 bases). The V gene's germline CDR1 is MNHEY and CDR2 SVGAGI. This CDR3 is built from 15 residues. V was trimmed by 6 bases and J by 0 bases, leaving 15 bases between them. DNA of the CDR3: TGTGCCAGCAGCCCATCAGGGGGGTACTCCTACGAGCAGTACTTC. Protein product: CASSPSGGYSYEQYF.

V is TRBV7-9 and J is TRBJ2-5, with 12 positions matching TRBD2. Germline CDR1 is SEHNR and CDR2 is FQNEAQ (reference sequence). The CDR3 loop spans 17 amino acids. V gave up 5 bases and J gave up 7 bases; unmatched junction bases: 14. CDR3 DNA sequence: TGTGCCAGCAGCCCCAGGACTAGCGGGGCAACCGGGGGGACCCAGTACTTC. Protein product: CASSPRTSGATGGTQYF.

The gene calls are TRBV13 and TRBJ2-7, with a weak D call TRBD2 (6 bases). Looked up from germline, CDR1 is PRHDT and CDR2 is FYEKMQ (reference sequence). V lost 4 bases, J lost 4 bases, and 23 bases lay in between. This CDR3 has 17 amino acids. The CDR3 DNA reads as TGTGCCAGCAGCTGGAGGGGAGCCGGAACGGTAGGATACGAGCAGTACTTC. Protein product: CASSWRGAGTVGYEQYF.

The V gene is TRBV25-1, the J gene TRBJ2-5, with D maybe TRBD1 (5 bases). The CDR3 is 16 residues long. Germline CDR1 MGHDK, CDR2 SYGVNS. V was shortened by 4 bases and J by 5 bases, with 20 bases between the two germline ends. The CDR3 sequence: CASSARRVRPSETQYF. The CDR3 DNA follows: TGTGCCAGCAGTGCCCGCAGGGTTAGGCCTTCGGAGACCCAGTACTTC.

This rearrangement joins TRBV7-9 to TRBJ1-6; 11 bases match TRBD1. The V and J ends lost 2 bases and 10 bases, in that order; junction bases with no gene match: 7. Germline assignment: CDR1 SEHNR and CDR2 FQNEAQ (reference sequence). CDR3 length: 16 amino acids. DNA for the CDR3: TGTGCCAGCAGCTTACTTGGGGGACAGGGGGGATCACCCCTCCACTTT. Its protein product is CASSLLGGQGGSPLHF.

The chain couples TRBV19 to TRBJ2-7; D might be TRBD2 (5 bases). Germline V gene data show CDR1 as LNHDA and CDR2 as SQIVND (reference sequence). V lost 3 bases and J lost 0, with 12 bases in between. The CDR3 sequence is 15 residues long. CDR3 in DNA: TGTGCCAGTAGTATTCCCGGGGTGAGCTCCTACGAGCAGTACTTC. It yields the protein CASSIPGVSSYEQYF.

This chain links TRBV7-2 with TRBJ1-1, with 7 nucleotides matching TRBD1. Germline CDR1 reads SGHTA; CDR2 reads FQGNSA. V was pared by 7 bases and J by 0 bases, with 11 bases of the junction left unmatched. The CDR3 extends over 16 amino acids. In DNA, the CDR3 is TGTGCCAGCAACTGGGACAGCTATCGCATGAACACTGAAGCTTTCTTT. This codes for CASNWDSYRMNTEAFF. The complete variable domain, with remaining parts taken from reference TRBV7-2 and TRBJ1-1, reads GAGVSQSPSNKVTEKGKDVELRCDPISGHTALYWYRQSLGQGLEFLIYFQGNSAPDKSGLPSDRFSAERTGGSVSTLTIQRTQQEDSAVYLCASNWDSYRMNTEAFFGQGTRLTVV.